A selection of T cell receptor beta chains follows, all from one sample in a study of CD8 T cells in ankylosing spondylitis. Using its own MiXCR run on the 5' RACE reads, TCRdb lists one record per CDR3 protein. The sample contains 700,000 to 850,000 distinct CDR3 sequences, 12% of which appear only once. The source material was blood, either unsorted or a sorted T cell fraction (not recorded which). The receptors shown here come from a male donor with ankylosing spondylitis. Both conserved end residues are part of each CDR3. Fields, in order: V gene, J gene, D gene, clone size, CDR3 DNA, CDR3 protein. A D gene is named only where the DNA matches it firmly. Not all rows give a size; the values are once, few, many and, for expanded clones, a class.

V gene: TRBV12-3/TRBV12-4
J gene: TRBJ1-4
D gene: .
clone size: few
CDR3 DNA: TGTGCCAGCAGTTTGAGACAGCTTAATGAAAAACTGTTTTTT
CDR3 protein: CASSLRQLNEKLFF

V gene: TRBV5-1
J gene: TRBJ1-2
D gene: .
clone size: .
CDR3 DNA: TGCGCCAGCAGCTATAGCAGAAGGAATGGCTACACCTTC
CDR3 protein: CASSYSRRNGYTF

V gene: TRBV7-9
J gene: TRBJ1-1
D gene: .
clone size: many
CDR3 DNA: TGTGCCAGCAGCCCCAAGGAGCGGCTGAACACTGAAGCTTTCTTT
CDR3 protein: CASSPKERLNTEAFF

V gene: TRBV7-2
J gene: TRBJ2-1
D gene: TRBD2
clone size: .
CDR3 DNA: TGTGCCAGCAGCTTATTTCGGGAGGGCCGGAATGAGCAGTTCTTC
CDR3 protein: CASSLFREGRNEQFF

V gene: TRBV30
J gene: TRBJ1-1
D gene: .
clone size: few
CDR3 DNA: TGTGCCTGGGGCAACTACAGGAAGCCAAACACTGAAGCTTTCTTT
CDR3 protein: CAWGNYRKPNTEAFF

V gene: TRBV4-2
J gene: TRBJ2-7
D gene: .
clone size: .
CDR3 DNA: TGTGCCAGCAGCCAAGGGCCCCCTGGGGGTATGGGCTACGAGCAGTACTTC
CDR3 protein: CASSQGPPGGMGYEQYF

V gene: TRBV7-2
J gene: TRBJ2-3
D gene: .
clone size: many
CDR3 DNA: TGTGCCAGCAGCTTAGACTACGATACGCAGTATTTT
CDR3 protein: CASSLDYDTQYF

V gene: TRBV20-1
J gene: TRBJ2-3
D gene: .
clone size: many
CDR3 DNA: TGCAGTGCTAGAGATTTGCGGGGGCAGGCTATAGATACGCAGTATTTT
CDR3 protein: CSARDLRGQAIDTQYF

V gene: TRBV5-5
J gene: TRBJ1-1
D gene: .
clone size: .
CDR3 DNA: TGTGCCAGCAGCTCAACAACAGATAACACTGAAGCTTTCTTT
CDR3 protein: CASSSTTDNTEAFF

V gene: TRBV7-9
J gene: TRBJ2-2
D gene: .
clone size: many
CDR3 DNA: TGTGCCAGCAGCCCCCGACGGGAGCTGTTTTTT
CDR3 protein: CASSPRRELFF

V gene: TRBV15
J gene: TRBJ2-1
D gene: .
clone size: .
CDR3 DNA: TGTGCCACCAGCAGAGGTAGCGGAGTTTACAATGAGCAGTTCTTC
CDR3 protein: CATSRGSGVYNEQFF

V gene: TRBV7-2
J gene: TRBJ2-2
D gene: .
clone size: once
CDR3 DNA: TGTGCCAGCAGTTTTGTCAGCGGGAACACCGGGGAGCTGTTTTTT
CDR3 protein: CASSFVSGNTGELFF

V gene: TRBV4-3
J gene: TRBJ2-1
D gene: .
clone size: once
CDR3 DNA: TGCGCCAGCAGCCAAGAAAAAAGGTGGCTCGTAGGAGGGAATGAGCAGTTCTTC
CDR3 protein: CASSQEKRWLVGGNEQFF

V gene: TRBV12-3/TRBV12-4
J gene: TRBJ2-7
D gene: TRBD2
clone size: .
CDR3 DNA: TGTGCCACCTCGCGGACTAGCGGAGAATACGAGCAGTACTTC
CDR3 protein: CATSRTSGEYEQYF

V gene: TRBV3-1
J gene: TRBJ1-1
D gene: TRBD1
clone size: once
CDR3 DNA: TGTGCCAGCAGCCCTGTCCCGGGACAGGGGAGAGCGTTAGTGGGGAACACTGAAGCTTTCTTT
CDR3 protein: CASSPVPGQGRALVGNTEAFF

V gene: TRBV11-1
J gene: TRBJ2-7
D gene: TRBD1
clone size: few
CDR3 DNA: TGTGCCAGCAGCCCGCCGGGCTCCGCTGGGGACAGGGGCTACGAGCAGTACTTC
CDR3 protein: CASSPPGSAGDRGYEQYF

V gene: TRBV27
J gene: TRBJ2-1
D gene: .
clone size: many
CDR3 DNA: TGTGCCAGCAGGAGGGGCTTCAATGAGCAGTTCTTC
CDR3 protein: CASRRGFNEQFF

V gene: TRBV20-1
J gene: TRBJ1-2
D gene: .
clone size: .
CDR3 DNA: TGCAGTGCTAGAGCTCCCAGGGAGGATGGCTACACCTTC
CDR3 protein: CSARAPREDGYTF

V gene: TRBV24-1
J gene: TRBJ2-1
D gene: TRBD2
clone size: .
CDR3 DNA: TGTGCCACCAGTGACTTAGCGGGAGGTCCCTACAATGAGCAGTTCTTC
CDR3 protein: CATSDLAGGPYNEQFF

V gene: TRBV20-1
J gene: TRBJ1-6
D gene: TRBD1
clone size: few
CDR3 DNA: TGCAGTGCTAGGGGACCGGGACAGATAAATTCACCCCTCCACTTT
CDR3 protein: CSARGPGQINSPLHF